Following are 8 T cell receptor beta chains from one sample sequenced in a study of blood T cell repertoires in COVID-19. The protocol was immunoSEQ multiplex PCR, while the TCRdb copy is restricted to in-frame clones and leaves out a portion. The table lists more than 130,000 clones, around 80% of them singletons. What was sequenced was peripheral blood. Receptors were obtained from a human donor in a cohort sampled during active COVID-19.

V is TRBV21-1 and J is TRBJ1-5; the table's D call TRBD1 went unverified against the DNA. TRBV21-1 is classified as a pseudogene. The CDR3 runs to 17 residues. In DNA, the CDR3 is TGTGCCAGCAGCAAGAGGGGTTATGACAGGCCGAATCAGCCCCAGCATTTT. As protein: CASSKRGYDRPNQPQHF.

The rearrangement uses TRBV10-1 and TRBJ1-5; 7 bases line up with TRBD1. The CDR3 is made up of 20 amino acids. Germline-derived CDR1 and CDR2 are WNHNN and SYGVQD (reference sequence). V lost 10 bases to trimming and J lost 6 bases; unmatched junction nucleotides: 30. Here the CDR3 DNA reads TGCGCCACCTCACTTGACGACAGGGCCCTACTCTTTAGACCTCTTCAGCCCCAGCATTTT. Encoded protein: CATSLDDRALLFRPLQPQHF.

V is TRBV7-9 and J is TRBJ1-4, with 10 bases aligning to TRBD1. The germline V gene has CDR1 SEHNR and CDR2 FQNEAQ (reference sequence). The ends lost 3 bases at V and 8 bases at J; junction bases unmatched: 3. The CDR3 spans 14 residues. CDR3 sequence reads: CASSFQTGGEKLFF. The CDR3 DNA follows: TGTGCCAGCAGCTTCCAGACAGGGGGCGAAAAACTGTTTTTT.

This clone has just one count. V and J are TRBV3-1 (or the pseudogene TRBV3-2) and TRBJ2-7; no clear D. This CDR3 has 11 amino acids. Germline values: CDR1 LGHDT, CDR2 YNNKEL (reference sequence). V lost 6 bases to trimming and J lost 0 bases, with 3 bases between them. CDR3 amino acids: CASSRSYEQYF. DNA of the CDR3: TGTGCCAGCAGTCGCTCCTACGAGCAGTACTTC.

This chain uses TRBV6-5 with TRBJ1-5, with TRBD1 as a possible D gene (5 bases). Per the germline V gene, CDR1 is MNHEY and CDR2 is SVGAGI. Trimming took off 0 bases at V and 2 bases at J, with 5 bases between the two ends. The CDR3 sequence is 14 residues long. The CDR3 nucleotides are TGTGCCAGCAGTTACTCACAGGGCAATCAGCCCCAGCATTTT. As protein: CASSYSQGNQPQHF.

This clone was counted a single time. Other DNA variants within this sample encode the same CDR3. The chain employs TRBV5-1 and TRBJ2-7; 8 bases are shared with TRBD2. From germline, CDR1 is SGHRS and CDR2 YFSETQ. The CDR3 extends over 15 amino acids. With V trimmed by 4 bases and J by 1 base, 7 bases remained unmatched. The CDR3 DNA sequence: TGCGCCAGCAGCCTGCCGGGACTAGGTTCCTACGAGCAGTACTTC. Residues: CASSLPGLGSYEQYF. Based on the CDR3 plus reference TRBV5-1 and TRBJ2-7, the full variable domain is KAGVTQTPRYLIKTRGQQVTLSCSPISGHRSVSWYQQTPGQGLQFLFEYFSETQRNKGNFPGRFSGRQFSNSRSEMNVSTLELGDSALYLCASSLPGLGSYEQYFGPGTRLTVT.

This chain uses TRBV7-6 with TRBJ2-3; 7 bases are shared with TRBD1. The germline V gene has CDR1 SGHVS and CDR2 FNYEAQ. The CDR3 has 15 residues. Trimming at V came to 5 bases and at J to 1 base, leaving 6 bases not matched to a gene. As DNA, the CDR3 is TGTGCCAGCAGCCTGAACCAGGGGGGCACAGATACGCAGTATTTT. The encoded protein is CASSLNQGGTDTQYF. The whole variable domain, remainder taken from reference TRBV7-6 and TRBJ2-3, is GAGVSQSPRYKVTKRGQDVALRCDPISGHVSLYWYRQALGQGPEFLTYFNYEAQQDKSGLPNDRFSAERPEGSISTLTIQRTEQRDSAMYRCASSLNQGGTDTQYFGPGTRLTVL.

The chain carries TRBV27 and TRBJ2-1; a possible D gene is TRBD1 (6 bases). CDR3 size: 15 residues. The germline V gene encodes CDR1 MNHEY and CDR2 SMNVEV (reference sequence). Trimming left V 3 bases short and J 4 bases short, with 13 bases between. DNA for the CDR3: TGTGCCAGCAGTTTTGGGCAGGGGAGATACAATGAGCAGTTCTTC. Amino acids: CASSFGQGRYNEQFF.